This entry features one T cell receptor beta chain sequence. This specimen comes from a study of Ad26.COV2.S vaccination and SARS-CoV-2 variants. Profiling relied on immunoSEQ multiplex PCR, and the TCRdb table lists in-frame clones only, not all of them. The profile covers about 350,000 clones, with 70% to 90% appearing a single time and 2.5% to 3.5% taken by the ten largest. Specified treatment: some 20 received Ad26.COV2.S at low or high dose, single or two shots; five or six received placebo; per-sample allocation not given. On day 63 after the first injection, vaccine and placebo recipients gave samples. Donation was by an adult aged 18-55 years who was in Boston. Trimming took 3 bases from V and 0 from J, leaving 12 bases between them. Germline V gene data show CDR1 as SGHDN and CDR2 as FVKESK. The CDR3 has 16 residues.

The sequencing used peripheral blood, collected in a trial of Ad26.COV2.S vaccine versus placebo. This sequence originates from a person between 18 and 65 years old who received the Ad26.COV2.S COVID-19 vaccine or a placebo. The chain joins TRBV14 to TRBJ2-1; perhaps TRBD2 as D (5 bases). The CDR3 sequence is CASSQWEWVSYNEQFF. The CDR3 bases are TGTGCCAGCAGCCAGTGGGAGTGGGTCTCCTACAATGAGCAGTTCTTC.